Presented here are 7 T cell receptor beta chains from one specimen sequenced in a study of blood T cells in healthy people across ages. A J-beta primer mix and a sample-barcoded 5' primer were used in a second PCR of roughly 6 to 11 cycles. A single record per CDR3 protein comes from TCRdb applying MiXCR to the 5' RACE reads. The table includes over a million distinct CDR3 sequences, less than 50% detected once. The sample consisted of blood. The source is a woman aged 60-75 years in good health.

The J gene is TRBJ2-7, the V gene TRBV4-2, with D unresolved. The V gene lost 0 bases and the J gene lost 3 bases, with 6 bases spanning the gap. This CDR3 is built from 13 residues. Germline V gives CDR1 LGHNA, CDR2 YNFKEQ. CDR3 in amino acids: CASSQDLYYEQYF. CDR3 sequence (DNA): TGTGCCAGCAGCCAAGATCTCTACTACGAGCAGTACTTC.

The rearrangement joins TRBV4-1 to TRBJ2-3; 7 bases agree with TRBD2. Per the germline V gene, CDR1 is MGHRA and CDR2 is YSYEKL. The CDR3 covers 16 residues. V was pared by 7 bases and J by 0 bases, with 10 bases of the junction left unmatched. The CDR3 bases are TGCGCCAGCAAAGATAGGGAGGGGAAAAGCACAGATACGCAGTATTTT. Translating it yields CASKDREGKSTDTQYF.

The rearrangement joins TRBV12-5 to TRBJ2-2; 7 bases map to TRBD1. The CDR3 consists of 16 residues. The V gene's germline CDR1 is LGHNT and CDR2 FRNRAP. V trimming: 1 base; J trimming: 5 bases; junction bases outside the gene matches: 7. DNA for the CDR3: TGTGCTAGTGGTTTGGACCGGGACAGAGCTACCGGGGAGCTGTTTTTT. It codes for CASGLDRDRATGELFF.

This clonotype came up a few times. The chain recombines TRBV14 with TRBJ2-2, with 7 bases matching TRBD1. Per the germline V gene, CDR1 is SGHDN and CDR2 is FVKESK. This CDR3 is built from 15 residues. J was trimmed by 5 bases and V by 3 bases; bases with no gene match: 6. The chain's CDR3 is CASSQRDSPTGELFF. CDR3 DNA: TGTGCCAGCAGCCAGAGGGACAGTCCAACCGGGGAGCTGTTTTTT.

This clonotype was recorded a few times. The V gene is TRBV29-1, the J gene TRBJ2-7, with D tentatively TRBD2 (5 bases). CDR1 is SQVTM and CDR2 is ANQGSEA in the germline V gene. The CDR3 is made up of 12 amino acids. V lost 4 bases and J 10 bases, leaving 17 bases between the germline ends. CDR3 region: CSVGHSATSQYF. Here the CDR3 DNA reads TGCAGCGTTGGGCATAGCGCTACGAGTCAGTACTTC.

The chain links TRBV14 to TRBJ2-5, with D perhaps matching TRBD1 (5 bases). The CDR3 is made up of 16 amino acids. V lost 4 bases and J lost 5, with 20 bases in between. Germline CDR1 reads SGHDN; CDR2 reads FVKESK. The DNA for the CDR3 is TGTGCCAGCAGCCTCATCAGCACAGGCAAAGGGGAGACCCAGTACTTC. Translated: CASSLISTGKGETQYF.

The table lists this clonotype with a count of one. V gene TRBV20-1 combines with J gene TRBJ2-7, with D perhaps TRBD2 (5 bases). Germline assignment: CDR1 DFQATT and CDR2 SNEGSKA (reference sequence). V lost 1 base and J 5 bases, leaving 9 bases between the germline ends. The CDR3 loop spans 12 amino acids. CDR3 region: CSARVVGDEQYF. DNA for the CDR3: TGCAGTGCTAGAGTGGTGGGAGACGAGCAGTACTTC.